The T cell receptor (beta chain) under discussion was sequenced for a study of beta chain features in type 1 diabetes. Every bit of the isolated RNA underwent reverse transcription, so sequencing read expressed TCRB transcripts. TCRdb's copy holds only in-frame clones and misses some; the assay was immunoSEQ multiplex PCR. The data show about 200,000 clones, approximately 10% seen once. The CDR3 has 16 amino acids. Trimming removed 6 bases at V and 1 base at J, with 16 bases between. Germline CDR1 SNHLY, CDR2 FYNNEI. There are a few counts of this clone. The V and J genes are TRBV2 and TRBJ2-1; the D gene is possibly TRBD2 (5 bases). The sample taken for sequencing was central memory CD4+ T cells from blood. The origin of this receptor is a man aged 18 to 30 in good health. CDR3 bases: TGTGCCAGCAGCGGTTTGGCGGGCCCTTCCTACAATGAGCAGTTCTTC. It is translated as CASSGLAGPSYNEQFF.